This section outlines one T cell receptor beta chain sequence together with its context. Its antigen remains unidentified. A junction boundary mismatches the germline segment, possibly from a read error. Healthy donors of bone marrow made up the group. Per the germline V gene, CDR1 is MNHEY and CDR2 is SVGAGI. The CDR3 covers 16 residues. The PCR made use of 60 Vbeta and 13 Jbeta primers. Clones were read by immunoSEQ multiplex PCR, and TCRdb kept only the in-frame ones, dropping some. This sample's table reports 80,000 to 100,000 clones. This sample was taken from a study of cytomegalovirus exposure and HLA in healthy donors. Whole-study findings and limits: Later work found most CMV-associated TCR beta chains apparently HLA-restricted. When analyzed later, the rates of TCR association showed variation by HLA locus, with DRB1 the most and HLA-C the fewest. The number of N-insertions in an Asian-associated ancestry cluster was reportedly below the approximately 700-donor mean in a later analysis.

Sequencing was performed on PBMCs. The receptor was isolated from a woman aged 25 to 39 in good health and CMV-seronegative. V and J are TRBV6-5 and TRBJ2-5; 10 bases align to TRBD2. In DNA, the CDR3 is TGTGCCAGCAGTTATCTTACTAGCGGGATATCCTACGAGCAGCACTTC. Protein sequence: CASSYLTSGISYEQHF.